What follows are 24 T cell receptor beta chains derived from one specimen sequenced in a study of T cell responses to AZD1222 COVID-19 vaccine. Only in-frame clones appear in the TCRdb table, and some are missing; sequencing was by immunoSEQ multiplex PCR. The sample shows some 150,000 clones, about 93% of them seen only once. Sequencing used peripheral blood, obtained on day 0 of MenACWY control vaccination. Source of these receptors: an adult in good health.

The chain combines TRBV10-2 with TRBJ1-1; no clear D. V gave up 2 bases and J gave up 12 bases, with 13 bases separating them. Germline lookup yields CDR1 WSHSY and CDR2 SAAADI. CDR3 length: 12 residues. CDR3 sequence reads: CASSENLGLTFF. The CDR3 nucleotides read TGCGCCAGCAGTGAGAACCTGGGTTTAACTTTCTTT.

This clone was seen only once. CDR3 coding DNA: TGCAGTGCTAGTCGACTAGCGCCCTACAATGAGCAGTTCTTC. Its translation is CSASRLAPYNEQFF. This chain joins TRBV20-1 and TRBJ2-1, with 8 nucleotides matching TRBD2. This CDR3 contains 14 residues. The germline CDR1 and CDR2 sequences are DFQATT and SNEGSKA (reference sequence). The junction had 3 bases not matched to a gene; V was cut back by 3 bases and J by 2 bases.

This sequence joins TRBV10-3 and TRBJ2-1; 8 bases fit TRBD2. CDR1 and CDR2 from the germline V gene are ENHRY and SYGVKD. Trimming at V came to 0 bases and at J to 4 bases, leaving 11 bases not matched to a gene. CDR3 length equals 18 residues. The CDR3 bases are TGTGCCATCAGTGAGTCGACTCCGGGAGGGGGTTTTTACAATGAGCAGTTCTTC. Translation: CAISESTPGGGFYNEQFF.

The CDR3 reads CASSPLEYNEQFF. The CDR3 nucleotides are TGTGCCAGCTCCCCTCTTGAATACAATGAGCAGTTCTTC. The chain carries TRBV18 and TRBJ2-1; no clear D. The CDR3 extends over 13 amino acids. Trimming took 6 bases from V and 4 from J, leaving 10 bases between them. Germline CDR1 reads KGHSH; CDR2 reads LQKENI.

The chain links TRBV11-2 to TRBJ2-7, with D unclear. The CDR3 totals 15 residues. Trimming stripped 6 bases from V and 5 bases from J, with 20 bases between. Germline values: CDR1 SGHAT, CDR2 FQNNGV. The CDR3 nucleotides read TGTGCCAGCAGAACTCTAGTTCGTCGGTCCCACGAGCAGTACTTC. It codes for CASRTLVRRSHEQYF.

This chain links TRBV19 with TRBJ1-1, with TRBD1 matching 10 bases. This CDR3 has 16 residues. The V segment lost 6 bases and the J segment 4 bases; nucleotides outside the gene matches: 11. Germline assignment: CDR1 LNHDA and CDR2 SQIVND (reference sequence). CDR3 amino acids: CASSRDRGGDGTEAFF. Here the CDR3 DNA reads TGTGCCAGTAGCCGGGACAGGGGCGGGGATGGCACTGAAGCTTTCTTT.

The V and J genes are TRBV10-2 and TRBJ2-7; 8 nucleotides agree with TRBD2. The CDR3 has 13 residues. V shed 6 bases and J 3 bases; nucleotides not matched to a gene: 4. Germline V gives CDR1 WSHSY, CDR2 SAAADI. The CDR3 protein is CASRDSGNYEQYF. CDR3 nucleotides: TGCGCCAGCAGGGATAGCGGGAACTACGAGCAGTACTTC.

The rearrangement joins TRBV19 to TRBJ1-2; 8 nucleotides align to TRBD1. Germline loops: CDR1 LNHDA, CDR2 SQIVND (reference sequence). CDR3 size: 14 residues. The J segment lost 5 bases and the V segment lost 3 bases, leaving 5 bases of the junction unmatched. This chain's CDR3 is CASSIDRGIYGYTF. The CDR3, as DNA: TGTGCCAGTAGTATCGACAGGGGAATTTATGGCTACACCTTC. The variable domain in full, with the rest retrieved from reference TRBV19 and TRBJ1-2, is DGGITQSPKYLFRKEGQNVTLSCEQNLNHDAMYWYRQDPGQGLRLIYYSQIVNDFQKGDIAEGYSVSREKKESFPLTVTSAQKNPTAFYLCASSIDRGIYGYTFGSGTRLTVV.

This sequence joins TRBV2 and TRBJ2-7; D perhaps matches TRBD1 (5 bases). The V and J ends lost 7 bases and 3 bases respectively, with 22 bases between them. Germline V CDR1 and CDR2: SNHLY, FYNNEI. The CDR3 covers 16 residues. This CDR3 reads CASKKDRAGIFYEQYF. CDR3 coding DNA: TGTGCCAGCAAAAAGGACCGGGCAGGGATTTTCTACGAGCAGTACTTC.

The CDR3 coding sequence is TGTGCCAGCAGCGTAGACAGGGATCGCGAGCAGTACTTC. Translated, it gives CASSVDRDREQYF. The chain joins TRBV9 to TRBJ2-7; D possibly corresponds to TRBD1 (6 bases). CDR3 length equals 13 residues. Germline CDR1 is SGDLS and CDR2 is YYNGEE. Trimming pared 0 bases from V and 6 bases from J, leaving 10 bases between.

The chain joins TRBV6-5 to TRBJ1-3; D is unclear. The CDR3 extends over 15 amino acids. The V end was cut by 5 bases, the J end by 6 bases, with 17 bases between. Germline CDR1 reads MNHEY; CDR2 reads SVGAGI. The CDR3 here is CASSPPAGRENTIYF. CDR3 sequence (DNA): TGTGCCAGCAGTCCCCCGGCCGGCCGAGAAAACACCATATATTTT.

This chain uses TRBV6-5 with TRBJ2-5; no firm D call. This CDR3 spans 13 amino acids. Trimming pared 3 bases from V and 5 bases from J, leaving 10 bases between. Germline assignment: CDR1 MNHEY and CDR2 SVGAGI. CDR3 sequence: CASSYGLTETQYF. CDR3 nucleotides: TGTGCCAGCAGTTATGGTCTAACGGAGACCCAGTACTTC.

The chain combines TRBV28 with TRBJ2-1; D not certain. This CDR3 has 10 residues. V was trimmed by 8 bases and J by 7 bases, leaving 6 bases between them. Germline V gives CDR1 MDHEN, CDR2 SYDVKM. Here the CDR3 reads CASLGNEQFF. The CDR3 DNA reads TGTGCCAGCTTGGGGAATGAGCAGTTCTTC.

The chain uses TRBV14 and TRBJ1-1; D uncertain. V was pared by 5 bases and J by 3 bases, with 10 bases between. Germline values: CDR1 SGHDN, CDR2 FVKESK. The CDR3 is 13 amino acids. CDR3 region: CASSETGYTEAFF. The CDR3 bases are TGTGCCAGCAGCGAGACGGGATACACTGAAGCTTTCTTT.

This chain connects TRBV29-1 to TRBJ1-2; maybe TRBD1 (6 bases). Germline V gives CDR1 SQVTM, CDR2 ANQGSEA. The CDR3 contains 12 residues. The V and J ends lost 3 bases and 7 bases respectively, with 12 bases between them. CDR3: CSVDLGARGYTF. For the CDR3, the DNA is TGCAGCGTTGACCTGGGGGCGCGTGGCTACACCTTC. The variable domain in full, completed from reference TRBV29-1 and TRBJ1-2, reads SAVISQKPSRDICQRGTSLTIQCQVDSQVTMMFWYRQQPGQSLTLIATANQGSEATYESGFVIDKFPISRPNLTFSTLTVSNMSPEDSSIYLCSVDLGARGYTFGSGTRLTVV.

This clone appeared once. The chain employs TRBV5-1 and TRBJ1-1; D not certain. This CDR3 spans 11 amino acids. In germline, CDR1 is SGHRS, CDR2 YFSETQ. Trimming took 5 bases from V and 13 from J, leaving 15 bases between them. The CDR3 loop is CASRSGPKSFF. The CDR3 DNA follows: TGCGCCAGCAGATCGGGCCCTAAGAGTTTCTTT. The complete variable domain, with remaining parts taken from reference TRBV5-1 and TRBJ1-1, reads KAGVTQTPRYLIKTRGQQVTLSCSPISGHRSVSWYQQTPGQGLQFLFEYFSETQRNKGNFPGRFSGRQFSNSRSEMNVSTLELGDSALYLCASRSGPKSFFGQGTRLTVV.

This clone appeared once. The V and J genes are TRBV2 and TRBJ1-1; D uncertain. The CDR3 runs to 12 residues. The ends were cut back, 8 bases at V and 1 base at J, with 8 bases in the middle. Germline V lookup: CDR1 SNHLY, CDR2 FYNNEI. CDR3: CASGVQNTEAFF. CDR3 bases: TGTGCCAGCGGAGTCCAGAACACTGAAGCTTTCTTT.

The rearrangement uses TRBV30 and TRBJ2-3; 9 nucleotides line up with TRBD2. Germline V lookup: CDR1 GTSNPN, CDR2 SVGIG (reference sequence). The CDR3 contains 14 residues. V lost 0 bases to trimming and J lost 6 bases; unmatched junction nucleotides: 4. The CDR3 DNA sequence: TGTGCCTGGAGTGTTGGGACTAGCTTGGATACGCAGTATTTT. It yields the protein CAWSVGTSLDTQYF.

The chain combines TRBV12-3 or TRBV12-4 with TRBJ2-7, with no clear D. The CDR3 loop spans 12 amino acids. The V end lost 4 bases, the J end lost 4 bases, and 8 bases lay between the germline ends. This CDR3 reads CASSYGRYEQYF. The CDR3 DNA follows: TGTGCCAGCAGTTATGGGCGGTACGAGCAGTACTTC.

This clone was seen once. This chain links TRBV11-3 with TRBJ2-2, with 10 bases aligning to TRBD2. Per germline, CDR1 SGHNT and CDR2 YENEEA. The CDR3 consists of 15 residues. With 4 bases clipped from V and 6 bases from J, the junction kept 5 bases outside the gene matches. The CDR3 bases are TGTGCCAGCAGCTCCGAGGGACTAGCGTCCGGGGAGCTGTTTTTT. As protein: CASSSEGLASGELFF.

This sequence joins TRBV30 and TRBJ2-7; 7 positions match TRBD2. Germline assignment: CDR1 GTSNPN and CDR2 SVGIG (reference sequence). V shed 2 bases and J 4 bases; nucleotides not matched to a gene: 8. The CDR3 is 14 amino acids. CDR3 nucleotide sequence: TGTGCCTGGAGTCATCCGACTAGCAGTTACGAGCAGTACTTC. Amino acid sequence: CAWSHPTSSYEQYF. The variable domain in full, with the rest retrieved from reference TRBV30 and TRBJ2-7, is SQTIHQWPATLVQPVGSPLSLECTVEGTSNPNLYWYRQAAGRGLQLLFYSVGIGQISSEVPQNLSASRPQDRQFILSSKKLLLSDSGFYLCAWSHPTSSYEQYFGPGTRLTVT.

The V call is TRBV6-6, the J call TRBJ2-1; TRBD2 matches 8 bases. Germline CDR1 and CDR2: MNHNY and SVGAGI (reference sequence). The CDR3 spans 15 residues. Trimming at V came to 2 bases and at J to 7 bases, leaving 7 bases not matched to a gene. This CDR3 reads CASSYASGGGNEQFF. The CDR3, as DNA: TGTGCCAGCAGTTACGCCAGCGGGGGCGGGAATGAGCAGTTCTTC.

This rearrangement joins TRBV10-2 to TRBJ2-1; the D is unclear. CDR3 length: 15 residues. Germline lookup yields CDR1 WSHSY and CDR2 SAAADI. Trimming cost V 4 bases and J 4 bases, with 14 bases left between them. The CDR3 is CASSVRAERYNEQFF. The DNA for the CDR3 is TGCGCCAGCAGTGTCCGGGCCGAGCGATACAATGAGCAGTTCTTC.

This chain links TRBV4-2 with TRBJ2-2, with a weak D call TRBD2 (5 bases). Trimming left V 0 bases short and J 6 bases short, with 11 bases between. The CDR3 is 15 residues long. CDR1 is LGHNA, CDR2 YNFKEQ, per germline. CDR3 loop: CASSQDTSIPGELFF. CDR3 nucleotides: TGTGCCAGCAGCCAAGACACTAGTATCCCCGGGGAGCTGTTTTTT.